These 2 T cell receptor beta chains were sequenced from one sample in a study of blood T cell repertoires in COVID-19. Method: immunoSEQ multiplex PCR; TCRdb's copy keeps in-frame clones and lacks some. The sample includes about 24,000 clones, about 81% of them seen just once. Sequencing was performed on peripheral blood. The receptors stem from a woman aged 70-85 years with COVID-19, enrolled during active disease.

CDR3 in DNA: TGTGCCAGCAGTGGCAACCCGACTCTCGACAGGGCGAGCTACGAGCAGTACTTC. Amino acids: CASSGNPTLDRASYEQYF. The chain uses TRBV2 and TRBJ2-7, with TRBD1 identical over 7 bases. The germline CDR1 and CDR2 sequences are SNHLY and FYNNEI. V shed 4 bases, J shed 3 bases, and the junction held 18 bases outside the gene matches. CDR3 size: 18 residues.

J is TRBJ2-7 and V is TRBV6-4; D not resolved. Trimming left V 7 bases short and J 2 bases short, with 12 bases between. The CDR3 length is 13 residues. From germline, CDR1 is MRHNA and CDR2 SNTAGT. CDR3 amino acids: CASKLEPPYEQYV. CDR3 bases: TGTGCCAGCAAATTAGAGCCACCCTACGAGCAGTACGTC.